One and the same sample provided the 32 T cell receptor beta chains below, sequenced in a study of cytomegalovirus exposure and HLA in healthy donors (TCRdb year 2017). To prepare the library, the immunoSEQ multiplex PCR assay was applied. The multiplex PCR relied on a mix of 60 forward primers for TCR Vbeta segments and 13 reverse primers for TCR Jbeta segments. Not all clones reach the TCRdb copy of this immuneACCESS table, which keeps in-frame sequences only. Checked studies attribute under half of the gap to unresolved V genes and leave the rest unexplained. This sample's table carries more than 65,000 clones. The ten top clones hold about 2.9% of the sample. Material: PBMCs. These receptors were obtained from a man aged 40-49 years in good health and CMV-seronegative.

The chain couples TRBV27 to TRBJ2-1; 7 nucleotides agree with TRBD2. The CDR3 is 14 residues long. Looked up from germline, CDR1 is MNHEY and CDR2 is SMNVEV (reference sequence). V dropped 5 bases and J dropped 6; count of bases not matched to a gene: 7. This CDR3 reads CASSLKGLGNEQFF. In DNA, the CDR3 is TGTGCCAGCAGTCTAAAAGGACTAGGCAATGAGCAGTTCTTC.

The rearrangement links TRBV6-6 to TRBJ2-7; 7 bases map to TRBD1. The CDR3 sequence is 16 residues long. Germline assignment: CDR1 MNHNY and CDR2 SVGAGI (reference sequence). Germline trimming cut 6 bases from V and 3 bases from J; bases unmatched to any gene: 14. The CDR3 sequence is CASSDAPRQGDYEQYF. The CDR3 nucleotides read TGTGCCAGCAGCGACGCGCCTAGACAGGGTGACTACGAGCAGTACTTC.

The chain recombines TRBV10-3 with TRBJ1-5; D is undetermined. Germline CDR1 reads ENHRY; CDR2 reads SYGVKD. The V end was cut by 4 bases, the J end by 3 bases, with 7 bases between. The CDR3 loop spans 13 amino acids. The CDR3: CAISGQINQPQHF. CDR3 DNA sequence: TGTGCCATCAGTGGTCAGATCAATCAGCCCCAGCATTTT.

The CDR3 loop is CASSSDRGQETQYF. DNA for the CDR3: TGTGCCAGCAGCTCGGACAGGGGGCAGGAGACCCAGTACTTC. The rearrangement links TRBV7-2 to TRBJ2-5; 11 nucleotides match TRBD1. The CDR3 sequence is 14 residues long. V gave up 4 bases and J gave up 5 bases; unmatched junction bases: 3. Germline CDR1 reads SGHTA; CDR2 reads FQGNSA. Based on the CDR3 plus reference TRBV7-2 and TRBJ2-5, the full variable domain is GAGVSQSPSNKVTEKGKDVELRCDPISGHTALYWYRQSLGQGLEFLIYFQGNSAPDKSGLPSDRFSAERTGGSVSTLTIQRTQQEDSAVYLCASSSDRGQETQYFGPGTRLLVL.

The rearrangement uses TRBV27 and TRBJ2-7; TRBD1 matches 9 bases. CDR1 and CDR2 (germline): MNHEY, SMNVEV (reference sequence). The V gene end was trimmed by 8 bases and the J gene end by 6 bases; junction bases not matched to a gene: 11. The CDR3 contains 14 residues. The CDR3 loop is CASGRGQGPVEQYF. The DNA of the CDR3 is TGTGCCAGCGGACGGGGACAGGGACCCGTCGAGCAGTACTTC.

This chain links TRBV27 with TRBJ1-1; D is unresolved. Germline V gives CDR1 MNHEY, CDR2 SMNVEV (reference sequence). This CDR3 contains 12 residues. The V gene lost 5 bases and the J gene lost 0 bases, with 4 bases spanning the gap. The CDR3 here is CASSTVNTEAFF. In DNA form, the CDR3 reads TGTGCCAGCAGTACAGTGAACACTGAAGCTTTCTTT.

The chain couples TRBV6-6 to TRBJ1-1; no clear D gene. Germline V CDR1 and CDR2: MNHNY, SVGAGI (reference sequence). CDR3 length: 13 residues. Trimming left V 3 bases short and J 7 bases short, with 12 bases between. The chain's CDR3 is CASSYIARDEAFF. The CDR3 DNA is TGTGCCAGCAGTTATATTGCACGGGATGAAGCTTTCTTT.

This chain links TRBV6-6 with TRBJ2-2; D is possibly TRBD1 (6 bases). Per germline, CDR1 MNHNY and CDR2 SVGAGI (reference sequence). The ends were cut back, 2 bases at V and 3 bases at J, with 10 bases in the middle. The CDR3 spans 15 residues. DNA of the CDR3: TGTGCCAGCAGTTACCACAGGGTGGACACCGGGGAGCTGTTTTTT. Its protein product is CASSYHRVDTGELFF.

V usage is TRBV4-1 and J usage is TRBJ1-6, with D uncertain. Trimming stripped 2 bases from V and 8 bases from J, with 16 bases between. This CDR3 has 16 residues. CDR1 is MGHRA, CDR2 YSYEKL, per germline. The CDR3 nucleotides read TGCGCCAGCAGCCAATTCGGTTCAGGCCGAGATTCACCCCTCCACTTT. Residues: CASSQFGSGRDSPLHF.

V usage is TRBV6-5 and J usage is TRBJ1-4; the match to TRBD1 covers 8 bases. V lost 5 bases, J lost 8 bases, and 7 bases stayed unmatched. The CDR3 contains 14 residues. Germline loops: CDR1 MNHEY, CDR2 SVGAGI. The CDR3 protein is CASSMDRDQEKLFF. CDR3 DNA: TGTGCCAGCAGTATGGACAGGGATCAAGAAAAACTGTTTTTT.

The chain's CDR3 is CASRRGQGLDTEAFF. As DNA, the CDR3 is TGTGCCAGCAGACGAGGACAGGGCTTGGACACTGAAGCTTTCTTT. The chain employs TRBV6-4 and TRBJ1-1; TRBD1 matches 8 bases. Per the germline V gene, CDR1 is MRHNA and CDR2 is SNTAGT. The length of the CDR3 is 15 residues. V shed 6 bases and J 3 bases; nucleotides not matched to a gene: 9.

The chain couples TRBV7-9 to TRBJ2-3; 10 positions match TRBD1. The CDR3 has 13 amino acids. The germline CDR1 and CDR2 sequences are SEHNR and FQNEAQ (reference sequence). Trimming cost V 10 bases and J 7 bases; bases outside gene matches: 8. CDR3 sequence reads: CAIVTGGLNTQYF. The CDR3, as DNA: TGTGCCATCGTGACAGGGGGCTTAAATACGCAGTATTTT.

The CDR3 protein is CASSPTGSSTDTQYF. The CDR3 DNA is TGTGCCAGCAGCCCGACAGGGTCTAGCACAGATACGCAGTATTTT. The chain uses TRBV7-9 and TRBJ2-3; 7 positions match TRBD1. This CDR3 has 15 residues. Trimming at V came to 5 bases and at J to 0 bases, leaving 5 bases not matched to a gene. Per the germline V gene, CDR1 is SEHNR and CDR2 is FQNEAQ (reference sequence).

The chain is built from TRBV11-2 and TRBJ2-7; unclear D gene. The CDR3 totals 11 residues. Germline-derived CDR1 and CDR2 are SGHAT and FQNNGV. V lost 4 bases, J lost 2 bases, and 3 bases lay in between. CDR3 DNA: TGTGCCAGCAGCTCTACCTACGAGCAGTACTTC. Amino acids: CASSSTYEQYF.

The chain uses TRBV9 and TRBJ2-5; 9 positions agree with TRBD1. V lost 4 bases to trimming and J lost 0 bases; unmatched junction nucleotides: 7. The germline gives CDR1 SGDLS, CDR2 YYNGEE. This CDR3 has 16 residues. CDR3 in DNA: TGTGCCAGCAGCCCTGATGGGGACAGGGACCAAGAGACCCAGTACTTC. It codes for CASSPDGDRDQETQYF.

The chain employs TRBV25-1 and TRBJ2-5; a possible D gene is TRBD2 (7 bases). Germline CDR1 MGHDK, CDR2 SYGVNS. Trimming stripped 8 bases from V and 2 bases from J, with 15 bases between. There are 14 residues in the CDR3. This chain's CDR3 is CASLGGPLQETQYF. The CDR3, as DNA: TGTGCCAGCCTCGGGGGGCCGCTACAAGAGACCCAGTACTTC.

The chain combines TRBV2 with TRBJ1-5; TRBD1 matches at 7 bases. The CDR3 length is 15 residues. CDR1 is SNHLY, CDR2 FYNNEI, per germline. Germline trimming cut 7 bases from V and 3 bases from J; bases unmatched to any gene: 9. The CDR3 protein is CASNRGSSNNQPQHF. The CDR3 region has the DNA TGTGCCAGCAACAGGGGTTCTTCCAACAATCAGCCCCAGCATTTT.

This chain connects TRBV6-6 to TRBJ1-1, with unresolved D. V lost 0 bases and J lost 9, with 5 bases in between. CDR3 length: 11 residues. CDR1 and CDR2 from the germline V gene are MNHNY and SVGAGI (reference sequence). The CDR3 DNA is TGTGCCAGCAGTTACTCACTTCAAGCTTTCTTT. Its translation: CASSYSLQAFF.

Here the CDR3 DNA reads TGTGCCACCTCGTCCAACAGGGGCGGCACCGGGGAGCTGTTTTTT. It yields the protein CATSSNRGGTGELFF. The chain has TRBV6-1 and TRBJ2-2; 7 nucleotides align to TRBD1. After removal of 10 bases from V and 4 bases from J, the junction contained 12 bases not matched to a gene. The length of the CDR3 is 15 residues. Per the germline V gene, CDR1 is MNHNS and CDR2 is SASEGT.

In nucleotides, the CDR3 is TGTGCCATCCGGACTCTTGAGACCCAGTACTTC. Protein product: CAIRTLETQYF. The J gene is TRBJ2-5, the V gene TRBV28, with a weak D call TRBD2 (5 bases). Germline loops: CDR1 MDHEN, CDR2 SYDVKM. Trimming removed 10 bases from V and 5 bases from J, with 11 bases in between. This CDR3 is 11 amino acids long. The entire variable domain, with the rest obtained from reference TRBV28 and TRBJ2-5, is as follows: DVKVTQSSRYLVKRTGEKVFLECVQDMDHENMFWYRQDPGLGLRLIYFSYDVKMKEKGDIPEGYSVSREKKERFSLILESASTNQTSMYLCAIRTLETQYFGPGTRLLVL.

The chain joins TRBV30 to TRBJ1-6, with a tentative D call TRBD1 (5 bases). CDR1 is GTSNPN and CDR2 is SVGIG in the germline V gene (reference sequence). The CDR3 has 15 amino acids. Trimming removed 1 base from V and 11 bases from J, with 18 bases in between. CDR3 residues: CAWSGILGGGTPLHF. The DNA of the CDR3 is TGTGCCTGGAGTGGGATACTCGGGGGTGGGACACCCCTCCACTTT.

This chain links TRBV2 with TRBJ1-3, with a possible D match to TRBD1 (5 bases). CDR1 is SNHLY, CDR2 FYNNEI, per germline. The V end was cut by 1 base, the J end by 7 bases, with 11 bases between. The CDR3 runs to 14 residues. CDR3 coding DNA: TGTGCCAGCAGTGAAGACGGGGGTGGGAACACCATATATTTT. Protein product: CASSEDGGGNTIYF. Variable domain in full (rest from reference TRBV2 and TRBJ1-3): EPEVTQTPSHQVTQMGQEVILRCVPISNHLYFYWYRQILGQKVEFLVSFYNNEISEKSEIFDDQFSVERPDGSNFTLKIRSTKLEDSAMYFCASSEDGGGNTIYFGEGSWLTVV.

The chain has TRBV2 and TRBJ1-2; TRBD1 is a possible D gene (5 bases). Trimming shortened V by 2 bases and J by 6 bases, and 13 bases separated the two germline ends. CDR1 SNHLY and CDR2 FYNNEI come from the germline V gene. The CDR3 length is 14 residues. The CDR3 here is CASSERGFGNGYTF. In DNA, the CDR3 is TGTGCCAGCAGTGAACGGGGGTTTGGCAATGGCTACACCTTC.

CDR3 protein: CASSPLAGGPRNEQFF. The DNA for the CDR3 is TGTGCCAGCAGCCCACTAGCGGGGGGTCCCCGCAATGAGCAGTTCTTC. J is TRBJ2-1 and V is TRBV13, with 12 bases matching TRBD2. J was trimmed by 6 bases and V by 5 bases; bases with no gene match: 8. Germline values: CDR1 PRHDT, CDR2 FYEKMQ (reference sequence). The CDR3 is made up of 16 amino acids.

This chain connects TRBV5-1 to TRBJ2-5; 14 bases align to TRBD2. From germline, CDR1 is SGHRS and CDR2 YFSETQ. Trimming at V came to 4 bases and at J to 4 bases, leaving 6 bases not matched to a gene. The CDR3 has 16 amino acids. CDR3 sequence reads: CASSARLAGGLETQYF. Here the CDR3 DNA reads TGCGCCAGCAGCGCCAGACTAGCGGGGGGGCTAGAGACCCAGTACTTC.

V gene TRBV5-1 combines with J gene TRBJ2-5; the D gene is possibly TRBD2 (5 bases). Trimming took 5 bases from V and 4 from J, leaving 15 bases between them. Germline CDR1 is SGHRS and CDR2 is YFSETQ. CDR3 size: 14 residues. The CDR3 DNA reads as TGCGCCAGCAGGATAGAATACGCGGGAGAGACCCAGTACTTC. As protein: CASRIEYAGETQYF.

This chain joins TRBV7-3 and TRBJ2-1; 11 bases are shared with TRBD2. V lost 4 bases, J lost 7 bases, and 9 bases stayed unmatched. This CDR3 spans 16 amino acids. CDR1 SGHTA and CDR2 FQGTGA come from the germline V gene. CDR3 bases: TGTGCCAGCAGCTCCAGACTGACTAGCGGGGTTAATGAGCAGTTCTTC. This gives the protein CASSSRLTSGVNEQFF. Full variable domain (rest looked up from reference TRBV7-3 and TRBJ2-1): GAGVSQTPSNKVTEKGKYVELRCDPISGHTALYWYRQSLGQGPEFLIYFQGTGAADDSGLPNDRFFAVRPEGSVSTLKIQRTERGDSAVYLCASSSRLTSGVNEQFFGPGTRLTVL.

This chain uses TRBV6-4 with TRBJ1-5; 8 bases map to TRBD1. Looked up from germline, CDR1 is MRHNA and CDR2 is SNTAGT. There are 20 residues in the CDR3. Trimming at V came to 0 bases and at J to 2 bases, leaving 15 bases not matched to a gene. This CDR3 reads CASSDSARTGTIGRNQPQHF. The CDR3 DNA reads TGTGCCAGCAGTGACTCGGCGAGGACAGGGACCATCGGACGCAATCAGCCCCAGCATTTT.

The chain links TRBV27 to TRBJ2-7; D uncertain. Germline loops: CDR1 MNHEY, CDR2 SMNVEV (reference sequence). The CDR3 sequence is 13 residues long. V was cut by 3 bases and J by 6 bases, with 12 bases left in between. CDR3 residues: CASSFYGETEQYF. CDR3 nucleotides: TGTGCCAGCAGTTTTTACGGAGAAACCGAGCAGTACTTC.

The genes are TRBV29-1 and TRBJ2-7, with 11 bases lining up with TRBD1. The junction had 6 bases not matched to a gene; V was cut back by 6 bases and J by 5 bases. From germline, CDR1 is SQVTM and CDR2 ANQGSEA. CDR3 length equals 13 residues. CDR3 coding DNA: TGCAGCGTAGGACAGGGGGCGCGGCACGAGCAGTACTTC. Translation gives CSVGQGARHEQYF.

The V call is TRBV7-9, the J call TRBJ1-2, with TRBD1 matching over 7 bases. CDR3 length equals 17 residues. The V gene's germline CDR1 is SEHNR and CDR2 FQNEAQ (reference sequence). Trimming at V came to 4 bases and at J to 8 bases, leaving 19 bases not matched to a gene. This chain's CDR3 is CASSSRDRLPVVEGYTF. CDR3 coding DNA: TGTGCCAGCAGCTCCCGGGACAGACTCCCCGTAGTTGAAGGCTACACCTTC.

The chain is built from TRBV5-4 and TRBJ2-7, with 8 positions matching TRBD2. The CDR3 is 15 amino acids. CDR1 and CDR2 (germline): SGHNT, YYREEE (reference sequence). The V and J ends lost 4 bases and 0 bases, in that order; junction bases with no gene match: 6. The DNA for the CDR3 is TGTGCCAGCAGCCCCTACAGCGGGAGCTCCTACGAGCAGTACTTC. Its protein product is CASSPYSGSSYEQYF.